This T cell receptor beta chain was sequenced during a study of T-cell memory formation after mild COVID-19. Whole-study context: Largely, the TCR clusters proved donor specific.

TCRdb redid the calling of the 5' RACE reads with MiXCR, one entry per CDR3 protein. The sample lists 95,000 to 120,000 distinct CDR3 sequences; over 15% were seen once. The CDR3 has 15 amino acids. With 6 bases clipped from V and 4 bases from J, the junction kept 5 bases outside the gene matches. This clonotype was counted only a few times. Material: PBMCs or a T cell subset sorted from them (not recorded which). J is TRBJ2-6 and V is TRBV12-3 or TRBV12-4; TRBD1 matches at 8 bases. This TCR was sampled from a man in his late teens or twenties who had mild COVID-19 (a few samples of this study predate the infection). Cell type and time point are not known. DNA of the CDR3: TGTGCCAGCAGAAGGACAGGGAGGGGGGCCAACGTCCTGACTTTC. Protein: CASRRTGRGANVLTF.